This entry features one T cell receptor (beta chain) sequence. This specimen comes from a study of blood T cell repertoires in COVID-19. Repertoires were generated with immunoSEQ multiplex PCR, while TCRdb's copy carries only in-frame clones and drops some. This table has about 670,000 clones, over 80% appearing once. Germline CDR1 reads GTSNPN; CDR2 reads SVGIG (reference sequence). Trimming pared 4 bases from V and 4 bases from J, leaving 11 bases between. The CDR3 has 13 residues. The gene calls are TRBV30 and TRBJ1-5; D may be TRBD1 (5 bases). The TCR originated in a woman between 18 and 29 years old with acute or convalescent COVID-19. Sequencing was performed on peripheral blood. The CDR3 DNA reads as TGTGCCTGGAAAGGGGCAACGAATCAGCCCCAGCATTTT. This translates into CAWKGATNQPQHF.